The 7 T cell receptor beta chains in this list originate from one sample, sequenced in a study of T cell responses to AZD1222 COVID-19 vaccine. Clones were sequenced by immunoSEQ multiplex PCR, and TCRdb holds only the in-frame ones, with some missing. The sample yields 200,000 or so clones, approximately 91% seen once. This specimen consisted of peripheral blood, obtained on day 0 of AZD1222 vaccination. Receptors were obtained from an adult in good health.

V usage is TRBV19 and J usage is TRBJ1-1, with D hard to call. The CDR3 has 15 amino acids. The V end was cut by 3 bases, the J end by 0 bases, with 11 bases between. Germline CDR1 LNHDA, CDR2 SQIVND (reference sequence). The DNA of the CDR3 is TGTGCCAGTAGTATCCTCCCAGCAGTGAACACTGAAGCTTTCTTT. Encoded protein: CASSILPAVNTEAFF.

For the CDR3, the DNA is TGTGCCAGCAGCGCACAGGGGGCACCGGCTGAAGCTTTCTTT. Translated, it gives CASSAQGAPAEAFF. This chain uses TRBV2 with TRBJ1-1; 9 bases line up with TRBD1. The CDR3 spans 14 residues. Germline assignment: CDR1 SNHLY and CDR2 FYNNEI. V lost 6 bases, J lost 6 bases, and 8 bases stayed unmatched.

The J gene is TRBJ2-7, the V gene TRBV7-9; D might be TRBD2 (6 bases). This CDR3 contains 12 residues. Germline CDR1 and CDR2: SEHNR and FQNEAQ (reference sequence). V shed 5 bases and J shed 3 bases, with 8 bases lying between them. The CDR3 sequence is CASSAGLYEQYF. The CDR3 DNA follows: TGTGCCAGCAGCGCGGGACTCTACGAGCAGTACTTC.

CDR3 sequence: CASSEDLGAGPGNTIYF. The CDR3 DNA reads as TGTGCCAGCAGTGAAGATCTCGGAGCAGGGCCTGGAAACACCATATATTTT. The V gene is TRBV6-1, the J gene TRBJ1-3; tentatively, D is TRBD1 (5 bases). The CDR3 is 17 residues long. Trimming shortened V by 1 base and J by 2 bases, and 15 bases separated the two germline ends. From germline, CDR1 is MNHNS and CDR2 SASEGT.

The CDR3 nucleotides read TGTGCCAGCAGCCCCCGTCAGGGGGTATTGACTAATGAAAAACTGTTTTTT. Protein: CASSPRQGVLTNEKLFF. This chain uses TRBV7-2 with TRBJ1-4; 7 bases are shared with TRBD1. Germline values: CDR1 SGHTA, CDR2 FQGNSA. With V trimmed by 5 bases and J by 2 bases, 11 bases remained unmatched. This CDR3 is 17 amino acids long. Looking up the rest from reference TRBV7-2 and TRBJ1-4 gives the full variable domain: GAGVSQSPSNKVTEKGKDVELRCDPISGHTALYWYRQSLGQGLEFLIYFQGNSAPDKSGLPSDRFSAERTGGSVSTLTIQRTQQEDSAVYLCASSPRQGVLTNEKLFFGSGTQLSVL.

CDR3 sequence (DNA): TGCGCCAGCAGTGAGAGAGAAGCGAGGGCGGCGCAGTATTTT. Protein: CASSEREARAAQYF. V is TRBV10-1 and J is TRBJ2-3; tentative D call: TRBD2 (5 bases). Germline lookup yields CDR1 WNHNN and CDR2 SYGVQD (reference sequence). The CDR3 length is 14 residues. Trimming removed 2 bases at V and 10 bases at J, with 16 bases between.

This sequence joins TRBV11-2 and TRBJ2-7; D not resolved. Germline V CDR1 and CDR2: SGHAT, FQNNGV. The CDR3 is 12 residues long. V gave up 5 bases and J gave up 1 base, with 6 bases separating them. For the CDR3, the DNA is TGTGCCAGCAGCCTTAAGTCCTACGAGCAGTACTTC. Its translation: CASSLKSYEQYF.